A single sample is the source of the 24 T cell receptor beta chains below, sequenced in a study of Graves' ophthalmopathy and Graves' hyperthyroidism (dated by TCRdb to the late 2010s). TCRdb lists the instrument as Illumina HiSeq 2000. For repertoire sequencing, the TCR beta CDR3 regions were amplified from RNA transcripts. The first round was an RT-PCR using HTBI primers with the Qiagen OneStep RT-PCR kit, and this first round was followed by a second-round multiplex PCR, then size selection and purification. TCRdb trimmed public reads at Q25 via fastp, called clones via MiXCR and kept in-frame beta chains. Records with the same CDR3 protein are collapsed into one entry carrying the most frequent genes and DNA. Recorded for this sample are 650,000 to 900,000 distinct CDR3 sequences; roughly 40% of them occurred a single time. The biggest ten clones account for approximately 43% of the sample. The sample taken for sequencing was peripheral blood. The origin of the receptors is an adult man with Graves' ophthalmopathy.

The chain joins TRBV20-1 to TRBJ2-7; 9 nucleotides agree with TRBD2. The CDR3 extends over 14 amino acids. Trimming at V came to 1 base and at J to 4 bases, leaving 5 bases not matched to a gene. CDR1 and CDR2 (germline): DFQATT, SNEGSKA (reference sequence). The CDR3 DNA follows: TGCAGTGCTAGAGCTTCTAGCGGGGATTACGAGCAGTACTTC. Protein sequence: CSARASSGDYEQYF.

On this clonotype itself: The conserved final phenylalanine or tryptophan is absent from the CDR3, which likely points to a read error. It is unclear where the CDR3 begins or ends on the DNA, so no DNA is shown, and the CDR3 is as TCRdb lists it. The rearrangement links TRBV29-1 to TRBJ1-4. Ends included, the CDR3 has 8 residues. Germline values: CDR1 SQVTM, CDR2 ANQGSEA. Here the CDR3 reads CSVDSLAG.

This chain uses TRBV7-2 with TRBJ2-2; 8 nucleotides agree with TRBD1. Germline V gives CDR1 SGHTA, CDR2 FQGNSA. This CDR3 comprises 16 residues. J lost 4 bases, V lost 5 bases, and 9 bases had no gene match. This CDR3 is CASSRIRGQGTGELFF. CDR3 DNA: TGTGCCAGCAGCCGGATCAGGGGGCAGGGCACCGGGGAGCTGTTTTTT. Full variable domain (rest looked up from reference TRBV7-2 and TRBJ2-2): GAGVSQSPSNKVTEKGKDVELRCDPISGHTALYWYRQSLGQGLEFLIYFQGNSAPDKSGLPSDRFSAERTGGSVSTLTIQRTQQEDSAVYLCASSRIRGQGTGELFFGEGSRLTVL.

J is TRBJ1-5 and V is TRBV20-1; TRBD1 matches 9 bases. With 7 bases clipped from V and 6 bases from J, the junction kept 7 bases outside the gene matches. This CDR3 spans 13 amino acids. The germline V gene has CDR1 DFQATT and CDR2 SNEGSKA (reference sequence). CDR3 nucleotide sequence: TGCAGTGTCGGACAGGGGATGCGTCAGCCCCAGCATTTT. Protein product: CSVGQGMRQPQHF.

This sequence joins TRBV20-1 and TRBJ1-1, with TRBD1 matching over 10 bases. The J segment lost 11 bases and the V segment lost 3 bases, leaving 6 bases of the junction unmatched. Germline values: CDR1 DFQATT, CDR2 SNEGSKA (reference sequence). CDR3 length equals 12 residues. The CDR3 sequence is CSASEDRGTAFF. CDR3 sequence (DNA): TGCAGTGCTAGCGAGGACAGGGGGACCGCTTTCTTT.

This clonotype was observed once. It is likely a read error, because the conserved phenylalanine at the end of the CDR3 is missing. This chain links TRBV6-1 with TRBJ1-2; 7 nucleotides agree with TRBD1. This CDR3 contains 15 residues. The J segment lost 2 bases and the V segment lost 4 bases, leaving 7 bases of the junction unmatched. Germline values: CDR1 MNHNS, CDR2 SASEGT. CDR3 sequence (DNA): TGTGCCAGCAGTGTCGATGTGGACAGGAACTATGGCTACACCCTC. Translation: CASSVDVDRNYGYTL.

This clonotype showed up just a few times. CDR3: CASSRIRTPGELFF. The CDR3, as DNA: TGTGCCAGCAGCCGCATACGGACGCCCGGGGAGCTGTTTTTT. The chain has TRBV7-9 and TRBJ2-2; D is undetermined. Trimming removed 5 bases at V and 6 bases at J, with 13 bases between. The CDR3 loop spans 14 amino acids. CDR1 SEHNR and CDR2 FQNEAQ come from the germline V gene (reference sequence).

The genes are TRBV20-1 and TRBJ2-5, with no clear D. The CDR3 consists of 12 residues. V was pared by 3 bases and J by 3 bases, with 8 bases between. CDR1 is DFQATT and CDR2 is SNEGSKA in the germline V gene (reference sequence). The CDR3 DNA reads as TGCAGTGCTAGCGACCACGAAGAGACCCAGTACTTC. It yields the protein CSASDHEETQYF.

This clonotype came up a few times. The rearrangement uses TRBV7-2 and TRBJ1-6, with D perhaps matching TRBD1 (6 bases). V lost 3 bases, J lost 8 bases, and 11 bases lay in between. This CDR3 region has 14 residues. CDR1 and CDR2 from the germline V gene are SGHTA and FQGNSA. The CDR3 protein is CASSFGGGHSPLHF. The CDR3 DNA is TGTGCCAGCAGCTTTGGAGGGGGTCATTCACCCCTCCACTTT.

The genes are TRBV19 and TRBJ2-7; D might be TRBD1 (6 bases). From germline, CDR1 is LNHDA and CDR2 SQIVND (reference sequence). Between the trimmed V and J ends, which lost 5 bases and 2 bases, there was a span of 16 bases. This CDR3 spans 15 amino acids. The CDR3 bases are TGTGCCAGTAGTGTCAACGCCAGGGGAACCTACGAGCAGTACTTC. Protein: CASSVNARGTYEQYF.

The chain uses TRBV11-1 and TRBJ1-3, with 7 positions matching TRBD1. CDR1 is SGHAT and CDR2 is FQDESV in the germline V gene (reference sequence). This CDR3 is 15 amino acids long. V shed 5 bases, J shed 1 base, and the junction held 5 bases outside the gene matches. The chain's CDR3 is CASSRSTGSGNTIYF. DNA of the CDR3: TGTGCCAGCAGCCGATCGACAGGGTCTGGAAACACCATATATTTT. Full variable domain (remainder filled in from reference TRBV11-1 and TRBJ1-3): EAEVAQSPRYKITEKSQAVAFWCDPISGHATLYWYRQILGQGPELLVQFQDESVVDDSQLPKDRFSAERLKGVDSTLKIQPAELGDSAMYLCASSRSTGSGNTIYFGEGSWLTVV.

This clonotype was found a few times. This chain connects TRBV25-1 to TRBJ2-2, with D perhaps matching TRBD1 (6 bases). Trimming stripped 6 bases from V and 2 bases from J, with 16 bases between. The CDR3 covers 16 residues. CDR1 MGHDK and CDR2 SYGVNS come from the germline V gene. The CDR3 loop reads CASSQVTGQNTGELFF. Here the CDR3 DNA reads TGTGCCAGCAGCCAAGTGACAGGACAAAACACCGGGGAGCTGTTTTTT.

This clonotype occurred once. The chain recombines TRBV10-2 with TRBJ1-1; 8 bases match TRBD1. The germline V gene has CDR1 WSHSY and CDR2 SAAADI. V lost 0 bases and J lost 3; bases outside the gene matches: 3. The CDR3 sequence is 15 residues long. The CDR3 sequence: CASSESWTGYTEAFF. Here the CDR3 DNA reads TGCGCCAGCAGTGAGTCATGGACAGGGTACACTGAAGCTTTCTTT.

J is TRBJ1-2 and V is TRBV25-1, with D tentatively TRBD1 (6 bases). V dropped 4 bases and J dropped 7 bases, with 19 bases sitting between them. Per the germline V gene, CDR1 is MGHDK and CDR2 is SYGVNS. CDR3 length: 15 amino acids. CDR3 sequence (DNA): TGTGCCAGCAGTGGTCCCGAGGGGGGCTATAGTGGCTACACCTTC. As protein: CASSGPEGGYSGYTF.

This clonotype has just a few counts. The chain links TRBV5-1 to TRBJ2-5; 7 bases map to TRBD2. After removal of 0 bases from V and 7 bases from J, the junction contained 6 bases not matched to a gene. The V gene's germline CDR1 is SGHRS and CDR2 YFSETQ. This CDR3 is built from 14 residues. The CDR3 DNA sequence: TGCGCCAGCAGCTTGGACCGGGGGGAAGGGACCCAGTACTTC. Translated, it gives CASSLDRGEGTQYF.

CDR3 DNA sequence: TGTGCCAGTAAGGGGACCCTGCAGCCCCAGCATTTT. The encoded protein is CASKGTLQPQHF. The rearrangement joins TRBV19 to TRBJ1-5; possibly TRBD1 for D (5 bases). CDR1 LNHDA and CDR2 SQIVND come from the germline V gene (reference sequence). Trimming shortened V by 7 bases and J by 7 bases, and 11 bases separated the two germline ends. The CDR3 contains 12 residues.

The gene calls are TRBV29-1 and TRBJ2-5, with 9 bases matching TRBD1. CDR3 length equals 13 residues. Germline loops: CDR1 SQVTM, CDR2 ANQGSEA. Trimming removed 3 bases from V and 4 bases from J; junction bases left unmatched: 3. The CDR3 spells CSVEGQGRETQYF. CDR3 nucleotide sequence: TGCAGCGTTGAGGGACAGGGTAGAGAGACCCAGTACTTC.

The CDR3 protein is CASSYDGLRTNYEQYF. The CDR3 DNA reads as TGTGCCAGCAGTTACGACGGACTACGGACTAATTACGAGCAGTACTTC. The chain is built from TRBV6-6 and TRBJ2-7, with D possibly TRBD2 on 6 matching bases. The CDR3 sequence is 16 residues long. Trimming left V 2 bases short and J 4 bases short, with 18 bases between. Germline V gene data show CDR1 as MNHNY and CDR2 as SVGAGI (reference sequence).

This sequence joins TRBV2 and TRBJ1-1, with D tentatively TRBD1 (5 bases). From germline, CDR1 is SNHLY and CDR2 FYNNEI. This CDR3 contains 14 residues. Trimming removed 8 bases from V and 8 bases from J, with 21 bases in between. The CDR3 is CASPDRQSSFEAFF. DNA for the CDR3: TGTGCCAGCCCCGATCGACAGTCCTCCTTCGAAGCTTTCTTT.

There are a few counts of this clonotype. Sequence at one end of the junction differs from germline and may be a read error. The J gene is TRBJ1-1, the V gene TRBV2; 12 bases line up with TRBD1. Germline CDR1 reads SNHLY; CDR2 reads FYNNEI. The CDR3 is 14 amino acids. In DNA, the CDR3 is TGTGCTAGCACCTCCGGGACAGGGGGCGGTGAAGCTTTCTTT. Translated, it gives CASTSGTGGGEAFF.

V gene TRBV24-1 combines with J gene TRBJ2-7; no definite D call. The J call may be incorrect, as the DNA end agrees better with TRBJ2-1. The germline gives CDR1 KGHDR, CDR2 SFDVKD. This CDR3 has 11 amino acids. This chain's CDR3 is CATSDDNEQFF. CDR3 coding DNA: TGTGCCACCAGTGACGACAATGAGCAGTTCTTC.

This clonotype was observed at least ten times. This chain connects TRBV20-1 to TRBJ2-5, with D perhaps matching TRBD1 (6 bases). The germline V and J ends were trimmed by 3 bases and 5 bases, with 13 bases remaining between them. The CDR3 is 13 amino acids. Germline V gene data show CDR1 as DFQATT and CDR2 as SNEGSKA (reference sequence). CDR3: CSARTGLEETQYF. The CDR3 DNA reads TGCAGTGCTAGGACAGGTCTCGAGGAGACCCAGTACTTC.

There are many counts of this clonotype. The chain recombines TRBV29-1 with TRBJ2-7; possibly TRBD1 for D (6 bases). The V gene lost 2 bases and the J gene lost 5 bases, with 10 bases spanning the gap. Germline V gene lookup returns CDR1 SQVTM and CDR2 ANQGSEA. The CDR3 contains 12 residues. The CDR3 region has the DNA TGCAGCGTTGAATGGGGGCCGGACGAGCAGTACTTC. This translates into CSVEWGPDEQYF.

This clonotype was seen once. The chain is built from TRBV10-3 and TRBJ1-1; no definite D call. CDR1 is ENHRY, CDR2 SYGVKD, per germline. V was clipped by 10 bases and J by 1 base, with 16 bases between them. CDR3 length: 14 residues. The CDR3 reads CASSKGGRNTEAFF. CDR3 DNA: TGTGCCAGCAGCAAGGGAGGGCGGAACACTGAAGCTTTCTTT.